The entry that follows covers one T cell receptor beta chain sequence. Its antigen remains unknown. The CDR3 has 14 residues. V was shortened by 1 base and J by 3 bases, with 10 bases between the two germline ends. Germline lookup yields CDR1 SEHNR and CDR2 FQNEAQ (reference sequence). Profiled with immunoSEQ multiplex PCR; TCRdb holds only in-frame clones, not every one. Among about 800,000 clones listed, 90% to 98% were seen once. The record originates from a study of shared clonotypes between healthy human individuals. Findings and caveats of the study: The study generally estimated greater richness for naive than memory subsets.

Selected positively for CCR7 and CD45RO-negative, naive CD8 cells excluded terminally differentiated effector memory CD45RA+ cells. Adult donors, all healthy and HIV-negative, had no recent acute infections or vaccinations. Every one of the donors was a Caucasian adult that lived in Nashville, Tennessee. Sequencing input: naive CD8+ T cells sorted from blood. This TCR came from a man aged 30 to 45 in good health. This chain uses TRBV7-9 with TRBJ2-7; D ambiguous. This CDR3 is CASSLVGVGYEQYF. The DNA for the CDR3 is TGTGCCAGCAGCTTAGTTGGAGTGGGCTACGAGCAGTACTTC.